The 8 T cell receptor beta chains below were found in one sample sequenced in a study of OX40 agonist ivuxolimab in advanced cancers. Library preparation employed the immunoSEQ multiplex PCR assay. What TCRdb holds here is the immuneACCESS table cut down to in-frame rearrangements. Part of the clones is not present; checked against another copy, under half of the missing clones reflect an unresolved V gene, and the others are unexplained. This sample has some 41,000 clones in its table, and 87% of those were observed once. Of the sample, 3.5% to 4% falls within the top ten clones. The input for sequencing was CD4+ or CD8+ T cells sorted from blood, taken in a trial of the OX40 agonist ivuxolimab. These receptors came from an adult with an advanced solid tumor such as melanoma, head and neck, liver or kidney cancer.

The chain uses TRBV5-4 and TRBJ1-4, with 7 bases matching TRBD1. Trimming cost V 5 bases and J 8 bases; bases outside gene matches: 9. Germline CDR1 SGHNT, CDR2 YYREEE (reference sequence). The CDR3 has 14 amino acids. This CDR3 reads CASSRQGLEEKLFF. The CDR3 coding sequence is TGTGCCAGCAGTAGACAGGGACTCGAGGAAAAACTGTTTTTT.

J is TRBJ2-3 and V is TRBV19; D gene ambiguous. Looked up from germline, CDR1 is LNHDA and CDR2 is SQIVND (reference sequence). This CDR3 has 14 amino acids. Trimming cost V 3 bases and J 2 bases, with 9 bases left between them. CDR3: CASSIGYPTDTQYF. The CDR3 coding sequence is TGTGCCAGTAGTATTGGCTACCCCACAGATACGCAGTATTTT.

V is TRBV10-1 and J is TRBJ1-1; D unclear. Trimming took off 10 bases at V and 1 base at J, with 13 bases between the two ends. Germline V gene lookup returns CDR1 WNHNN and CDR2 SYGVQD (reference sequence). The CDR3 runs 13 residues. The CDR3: CATRREENTEAFF. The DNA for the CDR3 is TGCGCCACCCGCCGGGAGGAGAACACTGAAGCTTTCTTT.

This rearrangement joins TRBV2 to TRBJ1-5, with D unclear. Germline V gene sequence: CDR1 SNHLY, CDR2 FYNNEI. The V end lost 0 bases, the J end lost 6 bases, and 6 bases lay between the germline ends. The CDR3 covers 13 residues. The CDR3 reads CASSEAGSQPQHF. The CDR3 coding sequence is TGTGCCAGCAGTGAAGCAGGGAGTCAGCCCCAGCATTTT. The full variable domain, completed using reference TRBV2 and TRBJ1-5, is EPEVTQTPSHQVTQMGQEVILRCVPISNHLYFYWYRQILGQKVEFLVSFYNNEISEKSEIFDDQFSVERPDGSNFTLKIRSTKLEDSAMYFCASSEAGSQPQHFGDGTRLSIL.

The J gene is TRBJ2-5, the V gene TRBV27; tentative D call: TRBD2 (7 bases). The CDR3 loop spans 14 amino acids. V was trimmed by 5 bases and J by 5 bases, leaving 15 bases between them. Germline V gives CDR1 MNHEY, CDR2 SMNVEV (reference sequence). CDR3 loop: CASSTRTRGETQYF. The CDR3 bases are TGTGCCAGCAGTACCCGGACTAGGGGGGAGACCCAGTACTTC.

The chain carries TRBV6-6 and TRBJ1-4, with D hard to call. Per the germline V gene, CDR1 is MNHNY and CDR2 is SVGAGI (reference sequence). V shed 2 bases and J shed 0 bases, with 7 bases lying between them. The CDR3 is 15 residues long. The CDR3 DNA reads TGTGCCAGCAGTTACAGTCTTTCAACTAATGAAAAACTGTTTTTT. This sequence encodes CASSYSLSTNEKLFF.

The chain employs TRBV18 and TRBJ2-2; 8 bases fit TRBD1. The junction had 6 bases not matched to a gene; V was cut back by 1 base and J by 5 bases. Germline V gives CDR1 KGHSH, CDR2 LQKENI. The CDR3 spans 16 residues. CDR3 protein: CASSPRQGLETGELFF. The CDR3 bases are TGTGCCAGCTCACCACGACAGGGGTTGGAAACCGGGGAGCTGTTTTTT.

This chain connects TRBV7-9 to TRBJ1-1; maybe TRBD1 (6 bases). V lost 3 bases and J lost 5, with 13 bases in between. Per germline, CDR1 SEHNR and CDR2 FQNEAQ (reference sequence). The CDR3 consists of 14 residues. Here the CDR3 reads CASSFRTQGTEAFF. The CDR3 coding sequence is TGTGCCAGCAGCTTTCGGACCCAGGGGACTGAAGCTTTCTTT.